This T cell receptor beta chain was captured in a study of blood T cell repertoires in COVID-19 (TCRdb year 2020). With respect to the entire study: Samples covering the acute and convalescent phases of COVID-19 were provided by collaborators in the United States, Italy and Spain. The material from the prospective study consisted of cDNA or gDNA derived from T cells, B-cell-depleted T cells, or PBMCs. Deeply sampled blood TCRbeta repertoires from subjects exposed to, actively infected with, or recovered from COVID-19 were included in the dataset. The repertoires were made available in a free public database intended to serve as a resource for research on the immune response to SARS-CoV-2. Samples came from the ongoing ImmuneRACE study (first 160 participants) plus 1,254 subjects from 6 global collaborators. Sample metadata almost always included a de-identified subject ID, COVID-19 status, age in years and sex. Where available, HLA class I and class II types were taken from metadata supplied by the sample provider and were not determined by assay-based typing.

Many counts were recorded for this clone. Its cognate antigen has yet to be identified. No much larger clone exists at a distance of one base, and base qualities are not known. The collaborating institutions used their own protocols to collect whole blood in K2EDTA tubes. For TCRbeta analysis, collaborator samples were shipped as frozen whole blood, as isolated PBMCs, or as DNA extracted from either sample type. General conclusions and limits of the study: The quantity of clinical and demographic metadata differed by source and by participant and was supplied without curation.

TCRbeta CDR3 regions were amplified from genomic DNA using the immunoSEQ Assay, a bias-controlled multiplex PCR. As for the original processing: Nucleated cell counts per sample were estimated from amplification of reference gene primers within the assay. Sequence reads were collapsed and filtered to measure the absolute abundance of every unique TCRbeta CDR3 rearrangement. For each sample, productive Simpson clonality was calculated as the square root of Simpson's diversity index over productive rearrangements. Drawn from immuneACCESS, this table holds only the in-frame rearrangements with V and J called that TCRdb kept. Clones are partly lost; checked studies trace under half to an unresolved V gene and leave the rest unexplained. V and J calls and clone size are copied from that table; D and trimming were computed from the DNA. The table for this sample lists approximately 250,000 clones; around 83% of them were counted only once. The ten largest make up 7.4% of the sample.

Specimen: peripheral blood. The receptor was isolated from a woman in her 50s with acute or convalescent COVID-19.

The DNA reads TGCGCCAGCAGCTTAGCCGGTGTCGGGGGCTACACCTTC. Its product reads: CASSLAGVGGYTF. The V gene is TRBV5-1 and the J gene is TRBJ1-2; the D gene is not confidently resolved. CDR3 length: 13 amino acids, cysteine to phenylalanine. Just CDR3 DNA is preserved here, 39 bases in frame from base 1. V is pared back by 2 bases and J by 8 bases, with 13 bases lying between the germline termini. From the germline V gene, CDR1 is SGHRS and CDR2 is YFSETQ.